These 26 T cell receptor beta chains were sequenced from one sample in a study of blood T cell repertoires in COVID-19. Using immunoSEQ multiplex PCR, the repertoire was profiled, and TCRdb retains in-frame clones only, with some absent. The sample shows hundreds of thousands of clones, around 91% of them seen only once. The sample consisted of PBMCs or T cells enriched from blood (not recorded which). These receptor sequences come from a woman aged 40-49 years who had recovered from COVID-19.

V is TRBV6-2 or TRBV6-3 and J is TRBJ1-1; the match to TRBD1 covers 10 bases. Germline V gene lookup returns CDR1 MNHEY and CDR2 SVGEGT. This CDR3 is 12 amino acids long. Unmatched junction bases numbered 6, after V lost 5 bases and J lost 12 bases. The CDR3 protein is CASSRGQGGSFF. The CDR3 nucleotides read TGTGCCAGCAGTCGCGGACAGGGGGGATCTTTCTTT.

Details on this clone: The sample holds other DNA sequences that translate to the same CDR3. The genes are TRBV7-3 and TRBJ2-1, with 9 bases fitting TRBD2. V shed 5 bases, J shed 4 bases, and the junction held 6 bases outside the gene matches. The CDR3 has 15 amino acids. The germline V gene has CDR1 SGHTA and CDR2 FQGTGA. CDR3 nucleotides: TGTGCCAGCAGCCTGAGCGGGGGGCCGTACAATGAGCAGTTCTTC. Its protein product is CASSLSGGPYNEQFF.

This clone is a singleton in its sample. The chain is built from TRBV5-1 and TRBJ2-5, with TRBD1 matching over 7 bases. The CDR3 sequence is 14 residues long. Looked up from germline, CDR1 is SGHRS and CDR2 is YFSETQ. J was trimmed by 3 bases and V by 3 bases; bases with no gene match: 5. The CDR3 DNA reads as TGCGCCAGCAGCTCTAGAGGGGGCGAAGAGACCCAGTACTTC. Protein: CASSSRGGEETQYF.

The genes are TRBV4-1 and TRBJ2-3, with 7 bases matching TRBD2. Germline loops: CDR1 MGHRA, CDR2 YSYEKL. CDR3 length: 14 amino acids. With V trimmed by 3 bases and J by 4 bases, 4 bases remained unmatched. CDR3 sequence reads: CASSHGSGSDTQYF. The CDR3 nucleotides read TGCGCCAGCAGCCACGGTAGCGGGTCAGATACGCAGTATTTT.

The CDR3, as DNA: TGTGCCAGCAGTGGTCGGACAGGGGGGATCTTCAACGAGCAGTACTTC. It encodes CASSGRTGGIFNEQYF. This chain uses TRBV7-2 with TRBJ2-7; TRBD1 aligns across 10 bases. The CDR3 loop spans 16 amino acids. V lost 6 bases to trimming and J lost 5 bases; unmatched junction nucleotides: 13. CDR1 and CDR2 (germline): SGHTA, FQGNSA. The full variable domain, rest sourced from reference TRBV7-2 and TRBJ2-7, is GAGVSQSPSNKVTEKGKDVELRCDPISGHTALYWYRQSLGQGLEFLIYFQGNSAPDKSGLPSDRFSAERTGGSVSTLTIQRTQQEDSAVYLCASSGRTGGIFNEQYFGPGTRLTVT.

The CDR3 nucleotides read TGTGCCAGCGGGTCTGGCGGAGGGGACACCGGGGAGCTGTTTTTT. Residues: CASGSGGGDTGELFF. The chain is built from TRBV6-5 and TRBJ2-2; TRBD2 is a possible D gene (6 bases). From germline, CDR1 is MNHEY and CDR2 SVGAGI. Trimming took off 8 bases at V and 3 bases at J, with 16 bases between the two ends. The CDR3 has 15 amino acids.

This chain connects TRBV6-2 or TRBV6-3 to TRBJ2-7, with 13 positions matching TRBD2. This CDR3 spans 17 amino acids. J lost 6 bases, V lost 1 base, and 9 bases had no gene match. The germline V gene encodes CDR1 MNHEY and CDR2 SVGEGT. The chain's CDR3 is CASSYWAGTSGTGEQYF. The CDR3 DNA sequence: TGTGCCAGCAGTTACTGGGCCGGGACTAGCGGGACAGGCGAGCAGTACTTC.

The chain is built from TRBV5-1 and TRBJ2-5; D is unclear. Germline V gene sequence: CDR1 SGHRS, CDR2 YFSETQ. Trimming cost V 0 bases and J 6 bases, with 12 bases left between them. This CDR3 region has 14 residues. The CDR3: CASSLGQVLQTQYF. CDR3 coding DNA: TGCGCCAGCAGCTTGGGCCAGGTTTTGCAGACCCAGTACTTC.

The CDR3 sequence is CASSLEMAGGPYEQYF. DNA for the CDR3: TGTGCCAGCAGCTTAGAGATGGCGGGGGGGCCCTACGAGCAGTACTTC. The V call is TRBV7-2, the J call TRBJ2-7, with 9 bases that match TRBD2. The germline V gene has CDR1 SGHTA and CDR2 FQGNSA. The CDR3 length is 16 residues. V shed 1 base, J shed 2 bases, and the junction held 6 bases outside the gene matches. Using reference TRBV7-2 and TRBJ2-7 for the parts outside the CDR3, the full variable domain is GAGVSQSPSNKVTEKGKDVELRCDPISGHTALYWYRQSLGQGLEFLIYFQGNSAPDKSGLPSDRFSAERTGGSVSTLTIQRTQQEDSAVYLCASSLEMAGGPYEQYFGPGTRLTVT.

The gene calls are TRBV19 and TRBJ2-5; 7 bases map to TRBD1. The germline V gene encodes CDR1 LNHDA and CDR2 SQIVND (reference sequence). The CDR3 sequence is 13 residues long. The V gene end was trimmed by 7 bases and the J gene end by 5 bases; junction bases not matched to a gene: 7. CDR3 in amino acids: CASNRQGTETQYF. In DNA, the CDR3 is TGTGCCAGTAACCGACAGGGAACGGAGACCCAGTACTTC.

This clone was detected once. This chain connects TRBV10-3 to TRBJ1-1, with D tentatively TRBD1 (6 bases). CDR1 ENHRY and CDR2 SYGVKD come from the germline V gene. This CDR3 spans 15 amino acids. Trimming cost V 8 bases and J 0 bases, with 16 bases left between them. The CDR3, as DNA: TGTGCCATCGCGTCGACAGGAGGCATGAACACTGAAGCTTTCTTT. Amino acid sequence: CAIASTGGMNTEAFF.

The J gene is TRBJ1-2, the V gene TRBV6-4; D call uncertain. Germline V CDR1 and CDR2: MRHNA, SNTAGT. The ends were cut back, 2 bases at V and 8 bases at J, with 9 bases in the middle. The CDR3 covers 12 residues. In nucleotides, the CDR3 is TGTGCCAGCAGTGACAGAGGAATCGGCTACACCTTC. Translation gives CASSDRGIGYTF.

CDR3 sequence: CASSPETDGDEQFF. In nucleotides, the CDR3 is TGCGCCAGCAGCCCCGAGACTGACGGGGATGAGCAGTTCTTC. The chain employs TRBV10-1 and TRBJ2-1; tentatively, D is TRBD2 (5 bases). V gave up 6 bases and J gave up 8 bases, with 17 bases separating them. CDR3 size: 14 residues. Germline CDR1 reads WNHNN; CDR2 reads SYGVQD (reference sequence).

This chain connects TRBV19 to TRBJ1-5, with no clear D. Germline CDR1 reads LNHDA; CDR2 reads SQIVND (reference sequence). Trimming removed 5 bases from V and 0 bases from J, with 23 bases in between. This CDR3 region has 19 residues. The CDR3 is CASSSPRAGPDYSNQPQHF. Written as DNA, the CDR3 is TGTGCCAGTAGTTCTCCGAGGGCAGGCCCCGATTATAGCAATCAGCCCCAGCATTTT.

The chain joins TRBV4-3 to TRBJ2-1; 14 bases match TRBD2. The CDR3 is made up of 20 amino acids. Trimming at V came to 3 bases and at J to 7 bases, leaving 17 bases not matched to a gene. CDR1 LGHNA and CDR2 YSLEER come from the germline V gene. CDR3 region: CASSHLGWATSGRAGNEQFF. The CDR3 coding sequence is TGCGCCAGCAGCCATCTAGGCTGGGCGACTAGCGGGAGGGCCGGGAATGAGCAGTTCTTC.

This chain joins TRBV29-1 and TRBJ1-4, with D possibly matching TRBD1 (5 bases). The ends were cut back, 5 bases at V and 2 bases at J, with 12 bases in the middle. The germline V gene encodes CDR1 SQVTM and CDR2 ANQGSEA. CDR3 size: 14 residues. Here the CDR3 DNA reads TGCAGCGTTACCCAGGGTAGCACTAATGAAAAACTGTTTTTT. Amino acid sequence: CSVTQGSTNEKLFF.

This chain connects TRBV11-3 to TRBJ2-4; D possibly corresponds to TRBD2 (5 bases). The V end lost 1 base, the J end lost 6 bases, and 10 bases lay between the germline ends. This CDR3 has 14 amino acids. Per the germline V gene, CDR1 is SGHNT and CDR2 is YENEEA. In nucleotides, the CDR3 is TGTGCCAGCAGCTTAGGGGCCGGAGGAAACATTCAGTACTTC. Translating gives CASSLGAGGNIQYF.

This sequence joins TRBV19 and TRBJ2-1; possible D gene TRBD2, 5 bases. This CDR3 is built from 13 residues. Trimming left V 4 bases short and J 8 bases short, with 12 bases between. Germline V gene sequence: CDR1 LNHDA, CDR2 SQIVND (reference sequence). The CDR3 DNA reads as TGTGCCAGTAGTAGAGAGGGAGTGTATGAGCAGTTCTTC. Its translation: CASSREGVYEQFF.

The chain combines TRBV5-1 with TRBJ2-7; the D gene is possibly TRBD1 (6 bases). The germline V gene encodes CDR1 SGHRS and CDR2 YFSETQ. V was shortened by 4 bases and J by 0 bases, with 17 bases between the two germline ends. The CDR3 has 16 residues. Here the CDR3 DNA reads TGCGCCAGCAGCGCCCCAGGGGACGTCCGCTCCTACGAGCAGTACTTC. Amino acid sequence: CASSAPGDVRSYEQYF.

V is TRBV7-2 and J is TRBJ2-7, with D perhaps TRBD2 (6 bases). The CDR3 has 13 residues. With 5 bases removed from V and 0 bases from J, the gap between germline ends came to 8 bases. Germline V gene sequence: CDR1 SGHTA, CDR2 FQGNSA. The CDR3 DNA sequence: TGTGCCAGCAGCCCCGGGGGCTCCTACGAGCAGTACTTC. Translating it yields CASSPGGSYEQYF. Using reference TRBV7-2 and TRBJ2-7 for the parts outside the CDR3, the full variable domain is GAGVSQSPSNKVTEKGKDVELRCDPISGHTALYWYRQSLGQGLEFLIYFQGNSAPDKSGLPSDRFSAERTGGSVSTLTIQRTQQEDSAVYLCASSPGGSYEQYFGPGTRLTVT.

The chain carries TRBV7-3 and TRBJ1-1; the match to TRBD1 covers 7 bases. V gave up 3 bases and J gave up 3 bases; unmatched junction bases: 4. This CDR3 is built from 14 residues. Germline V lookup: CDR1 SGHTA, CDR2 FQGTGA. CDR3 residues: CASSFTGADTEAFF. CDR3 bases: TGTGCCAGCAGCTTCACAGGGGCTGACACTGAAGCTTTCTTT.

The V and J genes are TRBV27 and TRBJ1-2; 9 bases match TRBD1. The ends lost 6 bases at V and 4 bases at J; junction bases unmatched: 6. Germline V gene lookup returns CDR1 MNHEY and CDR2 SMNVEV (reference sequence). The CDR3 extends over 14 amino acids. The CDR3 is CASRSTGGVYGYTF. The CDR3 DNA follows: TGTGCCAGCAGATCCACAGGGGGCGTCTATGGCTACACCTTC.

The CDR3 DNA reads as TGTGCCACCAGTGCAGGCCCACTAACTAATGAAAAACTGTTTTTT. This sequence encodes CATSAGPLTNEKLFF. The chain joins TRBV24-1 to TRBJ1-4; unclear D gene. Germline V gene lookup returns CDR1 KGHDR and CDR2 SFDVKD. CDR3 length: 15 amino acids. Trimming cost V 5 bases and J 1 base, with 10 bases left between them.

The chain joins TRBV9 to TRBJ1-2; TRBD1 aligns across 9 bases. With V trimmed by 3 bases and J by 6 bases, 6 bases remained unmatched. CDR3 length: 14 amino acids. From germline, CDR1 is SGDLS and CDR2 YYNGEE. DNA for the CDR3: TGTGCCAGCAGCGGTCGGGGGACAGGGCATGGCTACACCTTC. It specifies CASSGRGTGHGYTF.

This sequence joins TRBV5-1 and TRBJ2-7, with TRBD1 matching 11 bases. CDR1 is SGHRS and CDR2 is YFSETQ in the germline V gene. V shed 0 bases, J shed 7 bases, and the junction held 3 bases outside the gene matches. The CDR3 has 14 amino acids. For the CDR3, the DNA is TGCGCCAGCAGCTTGGTGGGACAGGGGGAGGAGCAGTACTTC. Encoded protein: CASSLVGQGEEQYF.

The V and J genes are TRBV5-6 and TRBJ2-3, with 8 bases fitting TRBD2. The J segment lost 3 bases and the V segment lost 0 bases, leaving 6 bases of the junction unmatched. In germline, CDR1 is SGHDT, CDR2 YYEEEE. The CDR3 is 16 residues long. Here the CDR3 reads CASSLGGGGKTDTQYF. Here the CDR3 DNA reads TGTGCCAGCAGCTTGGGAGGCGGGGGGAAGACAGATACGCAGTATTTT.